Given below is one T cell receptor (beta chain) in context. With a far larger clone one base away, a read error is the likely cause. Deletions cut 3 bases from V and 3 bases from J, with 12 bases between. This CDR3 has 14 amino acids. Germline assignment: CDR1 MNHGY and CDR2 SVAAGI. The data stem from a study of prognosis after radiotherapy for stage I lung cancer. Study summary: Fourteen patients presented with newly diagnosed primary stage I lung tumors, and several carried oligometastatic NSCLC following surgical resection of the primary tumor.

Starting from genomic DNA, TCR beta CDR3 was amplified through two-round multiplex PCR. The authors ran first-round PCR with primers specific to each TRBV and TRBJ gene. A single record per CDR3 protein comes from TCRdb applying MiXCR to the multiplex PCR reads. Of about 21,000 distinct CDR3 sequences listed, roughly 47% are singletons. This sample comprised PBMCs, obtained before or after stereotactic body radiation therapy (not recorded which). The chain is built from TRBV6-9 and TRBJ2-7, with no clear D. The sequence derives from a donor over 45 with non-small cell lung cancer. The CDR3 sequence: CASSYGAVGYEQYF. CDR3 nucleotide sequence: TGTGCCAGCAGTTACGGCGCAGTGGGCTACGAGCAGTACTTC.